This T cell receptor beta chain was sequenced during a study of blood T cells in healthy people across ages (dated by TCRdb to between 2014 and 2016). For the wider study: In model experiments, template switching captured about one uniquely barcoded TCR beta cDNA molecule for every two T cells. Using the same blood draw, the study looked at two additional independent replicas of 1 million unique cDNA reads for two donors, one aged 18 to 29 and the other aged 80 or older. To track age-related changes in TCR beta repertoire diversity, the study relied on deep sequencing normalized with unique cDNA molecular identifiers. To avoid experimental bias, donors of different ages were distributed randomly across sequencing lanes. Four age groups were formed from the donors: young (average approximately 15 years), middle-aged (more than 35), aged (under 70) and long-lived (roughly 88).

V sheds 10 bases and J sheds 8 bases, leaving 19 bases between their ends. The CDR3 runs 13 amino acids, cysteine and phenylalanine included. The read is trimmed to its CDR3 DNA, 39 bases read in frame from base 1. CDR1 and CDR2 are read off the germline V gene (reference sequence) as MNHEY and SMNVEV. Overall study results and their limits: Conclusive comparison of naive and antigen-experienced compartments was prevented by the profiling of bulk unsorted PBMCs. Because the CMV infection status of the donors was unknown, age-related changes in expanded clonotypes may potentially have been confounded. There was a strong correlation between observed TCR beta diversity and the percentage of naive T cells measured by flow cytometry. Compared with the aged group, the long-lived group had more naive CD4+ T cells, fewer expanded clones and increased TCR diversity, suggesting age selection. Estimates of total diversity based on one million sequenced T cells were considered lower bounds and underestimates. As age increased, observed TCR beta diversity per million T cells dropped in a roughly linear way, and a significant reduction was already evident by age about 40.

As for this clonotype: Its antigen target is currently unknown. Base qualities are missing; no much larger clone stands one base away.

The library came from 5' RACE. The sequencing machine was an Illumina HiSeq 2500. A second PCR of roughly 7 to 12 cycles was performed with a sample-barcoded 5' primer and a J-beta primer mix. Each TCR beta cDNA molecule received a unique molecular identifier from a template-switch 5' adaptor carrying 12 random nucleotides. Each sample yielded at least 2.5 million CDR3-containing paired-end reads. First-strand cDNA was synthesized from all RNA with the Mint cDNA synthesis kit, primed by a TRBC-specific oligonucleotide. Following uracil-DNA glycosylase treatment, a first 18-cycle PCR with universal primers M1SS and BC2_uni_R was performed on all cDNA. The original methods were these. For normalization, 1 million high-quality reads were randomly selected from each sample, with every read carrying a distinct molecular identifier. Reads with shared molecular identifiers were discarded instead of being binned into consensus sequences. MiTCR, set to a Q25 quality threshold and the strictest error-elimination algorithm, was used for CDR3 identification, clonotype clustering and error correction. A nonparametric unseen species model using Euler transformation provided a lower-bound estimate of total TCR beta diversity. In TCRdb, the public reads were trimmed at Q25 with fastp and aligned with MiXCR, with productive beta chains retained. Each record represents a unique CDR3 protein, reported with the most common genes and DNA among its rows. These V and J calls originate from TCRdb's pipeline instead of the authors' own analysis. This sample comprises around 710,000 distinct CDR3 sequences, roughly 41% of them detected only once. 20% to 25% of the sample comes from the top ten.

The roughly 42 donors, aged roughly 6 to 95 years, were systemically healthy Caucasian individuals from Russia. Each donor gave around 9.9 milliliters of peripheral blood, collected into EDTA-treated Vacutainer tubes. Ficoll-Paque density-gradient centrifugation was used to isolate PBMCs, with at least 6.5 million per sample. Trizol reagent was used to extract total RNA from PBMCs, with at least 5.5 micrograms per sample. For every donor, an aliquot of PBMCs went through flow cytometry to measure the percentages of naive CD45RAhigh/CD27high T cells. The receptor was isolated from a woman aged 55-70 years in good health. Sequences were obtained from blood. Recombination linked TRBV27 to TRBJ2-3, with no reliable assignment of the D segment. The DNA sequence is as follows: TGTGCCACTAGGGCTAGGAGAGTAGGTACGCAGTATTTT. This codes for CATRARRVGTQYF.